What follows is one T cell receptor (beta chain) and its context. The source of the sample is a study of T cells in Graves' hyperthyroidism and ophthalmopathy. Study in general: The authors collected peripheral blood at initial diagnosis, before any treatment.

Germline V lookup: CDR1 MNHNS, CDR2 SASEGT. CDR3 length: 17 residues. Trimming shortened V by 2 bases and J by 0 bases, and 17 bases separated the two germline ends. There were TCR beta CDR3 regions amplified from RNA transcripts. The study used the HTBI primer set for a first-round RT-PCR of the TCR CDR3. TCRdb reprocessed the multiplex PCR reads with MiXCR, giving one entry per CDR3 protein. In the table there are 200,000 to 300,000 distinct CDR3 sequences, approximately 25% of which are singletons. Sequenced input: blood. The chain links TRBV6-1 to TRBJ2-7; TRBD1 might be the D (6 bases). The source of this sequence is a woman in her thirties or forties with Graves' ophthalmopathy. The CDR3 nucleotides read TGTGCCAGCAGTGAATCCGCAGGGGCTTCTCGCTCCTACGAGCAGTACTTC. Its translation is CASSESAGASRSYEQYF.